This is a list of T cell receptor beta chains from one sample in a study of blood T cell repertoires in COVID-19. Data came from immunoSEQ multiplex PCR; TCRdb stores just in-frame clones and leaves some out. The table lists roughly 250,000 clones, roughly 84% of them singletons. Sequences were obtained from peripheral blood. These TCRs come from a middle-aged woman with active or convalescent COVID-19. Both conserved end residues are part of each CDR3. The order of the fields is clone size, J gene, V gene, D gene, CDR3 DNA, CDR3 protein. The D gene is left open where the match is weak. Clone size, where shown, is once, few, many, or a class for clones that have expanded.

>NA|TRBJ2-1|TRBV24-1|TRBD2
TGTGCCACCAGTGCCGGACTAGCGGGGGGGAATGAGCAGTTCTTC
CATSAGLAGGNEQFF
>NA|TRBJ1-2|TRBV3-1/TRBV3-2|NA
TGTGCCAGCAGCGGACGGAGGTTCTATGGCTACACCTTC
CASSGRRFYGYTF
>NA|TRBJ1-5|TRBV19|NA
TGTGCCAGTATCGGGGAGGTCAGTGTTCACGGCAATCAGCCCCAGCATTTT
CASIGEVSVHGNQPQHF
>few|TRBJ2-1|TRBV7-9|TRBD1
TGTGCCAGCAGCTTCACCGGGACAGGGTACAATGAGCAGTTCTTC
CASSFTGTGYNEQFF
>NA|TRBJ1-4|TRBV2|NA
TGTGCCAGCGACAAAGGGGGAAGTATTACTAATGAAAAACTGTTTTTT
CASDKGGSITNEKLFF
>NA|TRBJ2-7|TRBV19|NA
TGTGCCAGTAGTTATACTGGAGCAGGGAACTACGAGCAGTACTTC
CASSYTGAGNYEQYF
>NA|TRBJ1-2|TRBV6-5|TRBD1
TGTGCCAGCATCTGGCAGGGGGAGATGGGCTACACCTTC
CASIWQGEMGYTF
>NA|TRBJ2-5|TRBV6-5|NA
TGTGCCAGCATCAGAGGAGAGACCCAGTACTTC
CASIRGETQYF
>NA|TRBJ1-2|TRBV19|TRBD1
TGTGCCAGTAGTATCAGGCAGGGGGCACCTCAACCAGCTGGCTACACCTTC
CASSIRQGAPQPAGYTF
>NA|TRBJ1-4|TRBV2|TRBD1
TGTGCCAGCAGTCTCAGGGGGCCGATGTTTTTT
CASSLRGPMFF
>many|TRBJ2-3|TRBV19|TRBD2
TGTGCCAGTAGTTATGGACTAGCGGGGACACCAGATACGCAGTATTTT
CASSYGLAGTPDTQYF
>NA|TRBJ1-5|TRBV5-6|NA
TGTGCCAGCAGCTCTGTCCAGGGTATAGGTCAGCCCCAGCATTTT
CASSSVQGIGQPQHF
>NA|TRBJ2-7|TRBV2|TRBD1
TGTGCCACCTGGACAGGGAGCTCCTACGAGCAGTACTTC
CATWTGSSYEQYF
>NA|TRBJ1-5|TRBV25-1|NA
TGTGCCAGCAGTGCCTTAGGAGATCAGCCCCAGCATTTT
CASSALGDQPQHF
>NA|TRBJ1-5|TRBV6-1|NA
TGTGCCAGCAGTGAAGTCCGAGGCCAGCCCCAGCATTTT
CASSEVRGQPQHF
>NA|TRBJ1-1|TRBV10-1|NA
TGCGCCAGCAGCAGGGATTTGGGCACTGAAGCTTTCTTT
CASSRDLGTEAFF
>NA|TRBJ1-1|TRBV29-1|NA
TGCAGCGGAGGAGAGAGGGCCGGCGCTGAAGCTTTCTTT
CSGGERAGAEAFF
>NA|TRBJ1-2|TRBV5-1|NA
TGCGCCAGCAGCCGAGTAGTAAACTATGGCTACACCTTC
CASSRVVNYGYTF
>once|TRBJ2-5|TRBV6-6|NA
TGTGCCAGCAGGGGTGACGGGGTGCGTGAGACCCAGTACTTC
CASRGDGVRETQYF
>NA|TRBJ2-1|TRBV30|NA
TGTGCCTGGACGGACTTCTCCGAGCAGTTCTTC
CAWTDFSEQFF
>NA|TRBJ2-3|TRBV3-1/TRBV3-2|NA
TGTGCCAGCAGCCACCGAGTGGGGCCAGATACGCAGTATTTT
CASSHRVGPDTQYF
>few|TRBJ1-3|TRBV7-8|TRBD1
TGTGCCAGCAGCTTAGCGATTGGACAGGGGGCGGGAAACACCATATATTTT
CASSLAIGQGAGNTIYF
>NA|TRBJ2-5|TRBV11-2|NA
TGTGCCAGCAGCTTAGGACCCTCTCGGCGGGGGCAACAAGAGACCCAGTACTTC
CASSLGPSRRGQQETQYF
>NA|TRBJ1-5|TRBV6-5|NA
TGTGCCAGCATTAATATACAGGGTTTGGAGCCCCAGCATTTT
CASINIQGLEPQHF
>few|TRBJ2-7|TRBV6-6|TRBD1
TGTGCCAGCAGAGAGGGACAGGGTGGGCACGAGCAGTACTTC
CASREGQGGHEQYF
>NA|TRBJ1-2|TRBV30|TRBD1
TGTGCCTGGACACAGGACAGGGGGGGGTATGGCTACACCTTC
CAWTQDRGGYGYTF
>NA|TRBJ2-5|TRBV15|TRBD2
TGTGCCACCAGCAGTAGCGGGGGTAGGGAGACCCAGTACTTC
CATSSSGGRETQYF
>once|TRBJ2-3|TRBV5-1|TRBD2
TGCGCCAGCAGCTTGGAATCACCGGGGGGGCCGATAGATACGCAGTATTTT
CASSLESPGGPIDTQYF
>NA|TRBJ2-1|TRBV28|NA
TGTGCCAGCAGTTTGGCGGTCCCGGATGAGCAGTTCTTC
CASSLAVPDEQFF
>NA|TRBJ1-2|TRBV24-1|NA
TGTGCCACCAGTGATCCGCGGGGTAGGACGGATGCTAACTATGGCTACACCTTC
CATSDPRGRTDANYGYTF
>NA|TRBJ2-5|TRBV10-3|NA
TGTGCCATCAGTCGACGGGGAGAAGAGACCCAGTACTTC
CAISRRGEETQYF
>once|TRBJ1-2|TRBV28|NA
TGTGCCAGCAAGTCATCAGCCCTCCCGGGCACCTTC
CASKSSALPGTF
>NA|TRBJ1-1|TRBV9|NA
TGTGCCAGCAGCGCGACCGGGTTCGAGAACACTGAAGCTTTCTTT
CASSATGFENTEAFF
>NA|TRBJ2-4|TRBV28|NA
TGTGCCAGCAGTTCCTGGGGGCTACACTTAGCCAAAAACATTCAGTACTTC
CASSSWGLHLAKNIQYF
>few|TRBJ1-6|TRBV28|NA
TGTGCCAGCAGTTTATCCGTAGGGGTAGGCTCCTATAATTCACCCCTCCACTTT
CASSLSVGVGSYNSPLHF
>NA|TRBJ1-2|TRBV12-5|NA
TGTGCTAGTGACTGGGGCGGTGACCATGGCTACACCTTC
CASDWGGDHGYTF
>once|TRBJ2-2|TRBV6-5|TRBD1
TGTGCCAGCAGTTCAGACAGGGGGCTCGCCGGGGAGCTGTTTTTT
CASSSDRGLAGELFF
>NA|TRBJ1-2|TRBV2|TRBD1
TGTGCCAGCAGTGTCAAGCAAGAGGGGGCCATCTACACCTTC
CASSVKQEGAIYTF
>few|TRBJ1-5|TRBV2|TRBD1
TGTGCCAGCAGTGAAGGACAGGGGAATCAGCCCCAGCATTTT
CASSEGQGNQPQHF
>NA|TRBJ1-2|TRBV5-6|NA
TGTGCCAGCAACCAGGGGCTCCGATATGGCTACACCTTC
CASNQGLRYGYTF
>NA|TRBJ2-6|TRBV13|TRBD1
TGTGCCAGCAGAACGACAGGGTTTACCGGGGCCAACGTCCTGACTTTC
CASRTTGFTGANVLTF
>NA|TRBJ1-1|TRBV28|NA
TGTGCCAGCATTACGGAGCTGAACACTGAAGCTTTCTTT
CASITELNTEAFF
>NA|TRBJ2-4|TRBV9|TRBD2
TGTGCCAGCAGCCCCCTAGCGGGGGGACACAAAAACATTCAGTACTTC
CASSPLAGGHKNIQYF
>NA|TRBJ1-3|TRBV5-6|NA
TGTGCCAGCAGCGGAACAGGGCCTGGAAACACCATATATTTT
CASSGTGPGNTIYF
>few|TRBJ2-5|TRBV5-1|NA
TGCGCCAGCAGCGACTCGACCCGGGGAGAGACCCAGTACTTC
CASSDSTRGETQYF
>NA|TRBJ2-3|TRBV28|NA
TGTGCCAGCTCCGGGACAACCACCCCAGATACGCAGTATTTT
CASSGTTTPDTQYF
>NA|TRBJ1-1|TRBV28|NA
TGTGCCAGCAGGTCAGCTCCGGGACACACAAACACTGAAGCTTTCTTT
CASRSAPGHTNTEAFF
>NA|TRBJ1-1|TRBV10-3|NA
TGTGCCATCAAAGCTCCTAACACTGAAGCTTTCTTT
CAIKAPNTEAFF
>NA|TRBJ2-2|TRBV7-6|TRBD1
TGTGCCAGCAGCCCCCGGACAGGGGGCGGAGGCGGGGAGCTGTTTTTT
CASSPRTGGGGGELFF
>NA|TRBJ1-2|TRBV6-5|TRBD1
TGTGCCAGCAGGCCCCGACAGGGAGGCTTTAATGGCTACACCTTC
CASRPRQGGFNGYTF
>few|TRBJ1-2|TRBV7-2|NA
TGTGCCAGCAGCACCCCGTGGACAGACTATGGCTACACCTTC
CASSTPWTDYGYTF
>NA|TRBJ2-5|TRBV11-2|TRBD1
TGTGCCAGCAGCTATGACAGGGGTCAAGAGACCCAGTACTTC
CASSYDRGQETQYF
>NA|TRBJ1-1|TRBV7-2|NA
TGTGCCAGCAGCTTGGCTGCGAACACTGAAGCTTTCTTT
CASSLAANTEAFF
>NA|TRBJ2-3|TRBV10-2|NA
TGCGCCAGCAGTGAGTCGCCAGTTAGCACAGATACGCAGTATTTT
CASSESPVSTDTQYF
>few|TRBJ1-6|TRBV9|NA
TGTGCCAGCAGCCTGGGAGAAGATAATTCACCCCTCCACTTT
CASSLGEDNSPLHF